Presented here are 15 T cell receptor beta chains from one specimen sequenced in a study of shared clonotypes between healthy human individuals. Method: immunoSEQ multiplex PCR; TCRdb's copy keeps in-frame clones and lacks some. This sample yields 1.5 million to 2.5 million clones, of which around 96% are seen a single time; less than 1.5% belongs to the top ten. It was CD45RO-negative cells, positively selected for CCR7, that made up naive CD8 cells, with terminally differentiated effector memory CD45RA+ cells excluded. Sequenced: naive CD8+ T cells sorted from blood. The receptor set was obtained from a man between 18 and 29 years old in good health.

The rearrangement joins TRBV28 to TRBJ1-6; D not certain. The CDR3 is 13 residues long. CDR1 is MDHEN, CDR2 SYDVKM, per germline. Trimming pared 4 bases from V and 7 bases from J, leaving 8 bases between. The CDR3 sequence is CASSYFENSPLHF. CDR3 coding DNA: TGTGCCAGCAGTTACTTTGAGAATTCACCCCTCCACTTT. Looking up the rest from reference TRBV28 and TRBJ1-6 gives the full variable domain: DVKVTQSSRYLVKRTGEKVFLECVQDMDHENMFWYRQDPGLGLRLIYFSYDVKMKEKGDIPEGYSVSREKKERFSLILESASTNQTSMYLCASSYFENSPLHFGNGTRLTVT.

This clone was observed a few times. The rearrangement uses TRBV29-1 and TRBJ1-1, with TRBD1 identical over 8 bases. Per germline, CDR1 SQVTM and CDR2 ANQGSEA. The CDR3 contains 13 residues. V dropped 4 bases and J dropped 5; count of bases not matched to a gene: 6. This CDR3 is CSVGTGGKTEAFF. DNA of the CDR3: TGCAGCGTTGGCACAGGGGGAAAGACTGAAGCTTTCTTT.

V gene TRBV5-1 combines with J gene TRBJ2-7; 13 positions match TRBD2. Germline values: CDR1 SGHRS, CDR2 YFSETQ. The trim removed 5 bases at V and 4 bases at J, leaving 12 bases unmatched. CDR3 length equals 17 residues. The CDR3 nucleotides read TGCGCCAGCAGTTATCAAGGACTAGCGGGAGTAGAGTACGAGCAGTACTTC. Amino acids: CASSYQGLAGVEYEQYF.

The chain joins TRBV28 to TRBJ1-2; D uncertain. Germline CDR1 is MDHEN and CDR2 is SYDVKM. The CDR3 is made up of 13 amino acids. Trimming took off 3 bases at V and 1 base at J, with 6 bases between the two ends. CDR3 residues: CASSFDDNYGYTF. The CDR3 DNA reads TGTGCCAGCAGTTTTGACGATAACTATGGCTACACCTTC.

This chain links TRBV12-2 with TRBJ2-7; the table gives TRBD2 as D, unverified against the DNA. TRBV12-2 counts as a pseudogene. The CDR3 spans 19 residues. In nucleotides, the CDR3 is TGTGCAAGTCGCTTAGCTATGCTCGGGATTCCCCGAAGCTCCTACGAGCAGTACTTC. It yields the protein CASRLAMLGIPRSSYEQYF.

This chain joins TRBV4-2 and TRBJ2-7; either TRBD1 or TRBD2 may fit D (5 bases each). V lost 1 base to trimming and J lost 2 bases, with 24 bases between them. In germline, CDR1 is LGHNA, CDR2 YNFKEQ. CDR3 length: 19 residues. The CDR3 spells CASSQGLVGRDGAPYEQYF. The CDR3 bases are TGTGCCAGCAGCCAAGGGTTAGTAGGTCGGGACGGGGCTCCCTACGAGCAGTACTTC.

V is TRBV29-1 and J is TRBJ2-1, with D tentatively TRBD1 (8 bases). Trimming pared 7 bases from V and 8 bases from J, leaving 27 bases between. CDR1 and CDR2 from the germline V gene are SQVTM and ANQGSEA. This CDR3 region has 16 residues. The CDR3, as DNA: TGCAGCGCCCAGGGGGCGAGCGGGGAGGTGGGGGATGAGCAGTTCTTC. It is translated as CSAQGASGEVGDEQFF.

Details on this clone: Other DNA sequences from this sample encode an identical CDR3 as well. J is TRBJ2-5 and V is TRBV5-6; D ambiguous. The CDR3 length is 13 residues. The germline CDR1 and CDR2 sequences are SGHDT and YYEEEE. V gave up 0 bases and J gave up 1 base, with 4 bases separating them. The CDR3 nucleotides read TGTGCCAGCAGCTTGGGCGCCCAAGAGACCCAGTACTTC. This translates into CASSLGAQETQYF. Based on the CDR3 plus reference TRBV5-6 and TRBJ2-5, the full variable domain is DAGVTQSPTHLIKTRGQQVTLRCSPKSGHDTVSWYQQALGQGPQFIFQYYEEEERQRGNFPDRFSGHQFPNYSSELNVNALLLGDSALYLCASSLGAQETQYFGPGTRLLVL.

This clone was observed once. This chain links TRBV27 with TRBJ2-7; perhaps TRBD1 as D (5 bases). Trimming pared 3 bases from V and 3 bases from J, leaving 12 bases between. CDR3 length: 14 amino acids. Germline lookup yields CDR1 MNHEY and CDR2 SMNVEV (reference sequence). CDR3 in amino acids: CASSFGDSFYEQYF. CDR3 in DNA: TGTGCCAGCAGTTTCGGAGACAGCTTCTACGAGCAGTACTTC.

The rearrangement uses TRBV7-8 and TRBJ2-7, with D possibly TRBD1 on 5 matching bases. CDR1 and CDR2 from the germline V gene are SGHVS and FQNEAQ. V shed 3 bases and J shed 1 base, with 10 bases lying between them. This CDR3 spans 14 amino acids. The CDR3 region is CASSFRARSYEQYF. Here the CDR3 DNA reads TGTGCCAGCAGCTTCAGGGCACGGTCCTACGAGCAGTACTTC.

Remarks on this clone: This sample includes further DNA sequences coding for the same CDR3. The rearrangement uses TRBV6-5 and TRBJ2-2; D is undetermined. CDR1 is MNHEY, CDR2 SVGAGI, per germline. This CDR3 has 13 residues. Trimming removed 2 bases at V and 3 bases at J, with 4 bases between. This CDR3 reads CASSYHDTGELFF. The CDR3 DNA reads TGTGCCAGCAGTTACCACGACACCGGGGAGCTGTTTTTT.

The chain uses TRBV15 and TRBJ1-6; maybe TRBD1 (6 bases). This CDR3 region has 13 residues. In germline, CDR1 is LNHNV, CDR2 YYDKDF (reference sequence). Trimming stripped 8 bases from V and 3 bases from J, with 8 bases between. CDR3 sequence reads: CATGQIYNSPLHF. The CDR3 region has the DNA TGTGCCACCGGACAGATCTATAATTCACCCCTCCACTTT.

V and J are TRBV27 and TRBJ2-1; no clear D gene. Germline CDR1 and CDR2: MNHEY and SMNVEV (reference sequence). This CDR3 has 13 residues. The V and J ends lost 5 bases and 9 bases respectively, with 14 bases between them. CDR3 amino acids: CASSLGPLGEQFF. Written as DNA, the CDR3 is TGTGCCAGCAGTCTAGGACCCCTCGGTGAGCAGTTCTTC.

DNA of the CDR3: TGTGCCAGCAGTATACACCGCGGGGCCGAGCAGTACTTC. Amino acids: CASSIHRGAEQYF. This chain uses TRBV27 with TRBJ2-7; TRBD2 might be the D (6 bases). Germline V gene lookup returns CDR1 MNHEY and CDR2 SMNVEV (reference sequence). This CDR3 contains 13 residues. V was trimmed by 5 bases and J by 6 bases, leaving 14 bases between them.

The J gene is TRBJ2-2, the V gene TRBV28; D gene ambiguous. Per the germline V gene, CDR1 is MDHEN and CDR2 is SYDVKM. The CDR3 loop spans 15 amino acids. The germline V and J ends were trimmed by 7 bases and 3 bases, with 15 bases remaining between them. The CDR3 loop is CASTPRTDYTGELFF. CDR3 in DNA: TGTGCCAGCACCCCCAGGACGGATTACACCGGGGAGCTGTTTTTT.